What follows is one T cell receptor (beta chain) and its context. CDR1 and CDR2 (germline): SGHVS, FNYEAQ. The CDR3 totals 14 residues. These data originate in a study of tumor-infiltrating lymphocytes in oesophageal squamous cell carcinoma. TCRdb passed the reads through MiXCR, listing each CDR3 protein once. This sample carries roughly 11,000 distinct CDR3 sequences, 58% of them seen once, and the ten largest clones take around 50%. This chain connects TRBV7-6 to TRBJ2-3; a weak D match, TRBD1 (6 bases). The end of the DNA is better explained by TRBJ2-7, so the J call may be wrong. Input material: blood. The sequence was obtained from a female donor with esophageal squamous cell carcinoma. The CDR3 sequence: CASSLGQGTYEQYF. The CDR3 DNA reads TGTGCCAGCAGCTTGGGTCAGGGGACCTACGAGCAGTACTTC.